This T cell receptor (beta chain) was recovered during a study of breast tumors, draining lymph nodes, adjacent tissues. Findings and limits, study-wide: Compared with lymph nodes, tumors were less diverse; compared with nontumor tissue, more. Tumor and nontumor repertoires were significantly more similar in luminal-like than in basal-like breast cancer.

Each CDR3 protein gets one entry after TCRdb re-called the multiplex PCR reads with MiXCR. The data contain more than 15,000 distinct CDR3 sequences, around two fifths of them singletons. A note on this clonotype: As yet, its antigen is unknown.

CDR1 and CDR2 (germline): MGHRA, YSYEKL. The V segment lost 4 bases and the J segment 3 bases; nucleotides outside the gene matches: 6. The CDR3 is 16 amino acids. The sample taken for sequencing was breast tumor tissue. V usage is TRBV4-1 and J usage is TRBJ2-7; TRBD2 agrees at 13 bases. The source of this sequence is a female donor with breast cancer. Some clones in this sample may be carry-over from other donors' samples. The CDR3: CASSPGTSGKGYEQYF. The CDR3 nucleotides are TGCGCCAGCAGCCCGGGGACTAGCGGGAAAGGCTACGAGCAGTACTTC.